Sequencing of this TCR delta chain was carried out in a study of gamma-delta T cells after stem cell transplantation. The CDR3 is 17 residues long. TCRdb re-called the RT-PCR reads via CATT. This sample carries over a thousand delta-chain clones, 1.8% of them seen once, and the ten largest clones take around half. The TCR comes from a human donor. It is not recorded whose cells these are; they may come from a transplant donor. Sequenced input: gamma-delta T cells. The J gene was identified as TRDJ1, and no V gene was called; TRDD3 is the table's D call, not checked against the DNA. CDR3 DNA sequence: TGTGCCTGTGACACCGTTTCCAAACTGGGGGATACCGATAAACTCATCTTT. This encodes CACDTVSKLGDTDKLIF.